This TCR beta chain was recorded in a study of T cells in Graves' hyperthyroidism and ophthalmopathy. Findings of the study overall: Stable hyperthyroidism and ophthalmopathy were separated using 13 V-J signatures. Also found in blood were most expanded thyroid clonotypes above 0.001.

Concerning this clonotype: Antigen: not known. The conserved phenylalanine or tryptophan is not found at the CDR3 terminus, so this likely reflects a read error.

The CDR3 has 15 residues. V dropped 8 bases and J dropped 4 bases, with 18 bases sitting between them. Germline V gene data show CDR1 as SGHAT and CDR2 as FQNNGV. RNA transcripts provided the source from which TCR beta CDR3 regions were amplified. The HTBI primer set was used in a first-round RT-PCR of the TCR CDR3. TCRdb re-called the multiplex PCR reads with MiXCR, one entry per CDR3 protein. The sample lists 550,000 to 700,000 distinct CDR3 sequences; about 43% were seen once. Uncontrolled infection, other autoimmune disease, pregnancy or lactation barred patients from enrollment. The sequenced sample consisted of peripheral blood or thyroid tissue (not recorded which). This receptor was obtained from an adult woman with Graves' disease, either hyperthyroidism or ophthalmopathy (not recorded which). The chain carries TRBV11-2 and TRBJ1-5, with D possibly matching TRBD1 (5 bases). The chain's CDR3 is CASAVKAGGNQPQHS. The CDR3 DNA reads TGTGCCAGCGCGGTGAAGGCGGGGGGAAATCAGCCCCAGCATTCT.